The 15 T cell receptor beta chains presented below share a single source sample, sequenced in a study of blood T cell repertoires in COVID-19. Produced via immunoSEQ multiplex PCR; TCRdb's table is partial and in-frame only. Of around 280,000 clones listed, 90% are singletons. Sequencing input: PBMCs or T cells enriched from blood (not recorded which). These receptors originate from a woman aged 18-35 years with acute COVID-19.

The chain uses TRBV19 and TRBJ1-1, with TRBD1 identical over 8 bases. CDR3 length: 15 amino acids. Unmatched junction bases numbered 5, after V lost 4 bases and J lost 1 base. Looked up from germline, CDR1 is LNHDA and CDR2 is SQIVND (reference sequence). The CDR3 spells CASSRDRGTNTEAFF. The DNA of the CDR3 is TGTGCCAGTAGTAGAGACAGGGGTACGAACACTGAAGCTTTCTTT. Drawing the rest from reference TRBV19 and TRBJ1-1, the complete variable domain is DGGITQSPKYLFRKEGQNVTLSCEQNLNHDAMYWYRQDPGQGLRLIYYSQIVNDFQKGDIAEGYSVSREKKESFPLTVTSAQKNPTAFYLCASSRDRGTNTEAFFGQGTRLTVV.

The CDR3 DNA is TGTGCCAGCAGTTACAGGGGGAACTATGGCTACACCTTC. Protein product: CASSYRGNYGYTF. The V and J genes are TRBV7-8 and TRBJ1-2; 8 bases fit TRBD1. CDR1 is SGHVS and CDR2 is FQNEAQ in the germline V gene. The CDR3 is 13 amino acids. V shed 6 bases and J 2 bases; nucleotides not matched to a gene: 2.

The J gene is TRBJ2-5, the V gene TRBV18; 11 positions agree with TRBD2. Unmatched junction bases numbered 4, after V lost 2 bases and J lost 5 bases. The CDR3 loop spans 15 amino acids. CDR1 and CDR2 from the germline V gene are KGHSH and LQKENI. CDR3 amino acids: CASSPTSGSLETQYF. Written as DNA, the CDR3 is TGTGCCAGCTCACCAACTAGCGGGAGTTTGGAGACCCAGTACTTC. Complete variable domain (other parts from reference TRBV18 and TRBJ2-5): NAGVMQNPRHLVRRRGQEARLRCSPMKGHSHVYWYRQLPEEGLKFMVYLQKENIIDESGMPKERFSAEFPKEGPSILRIQQVVRGDSAAYFCASSPTSGSLETQYFGPGTRLLVL.

V is TRBV27 and J is TRBJ2-5, with D hard to call. V dropped 4 bases and J dropped 3 bases, with 18 bases sitting between them. The CDR3 is 16 amino acids. CDR1 is MNHEY, CDR2 SMNVEV, per germline (reference sequence). CDR3 DNA sequence: TGTGCCAGCAGTTCACGAAAGAACTTAAACGAAGAGACCCAGTACTTC. Protein sequence: CASSSRKNLNEETQYF.

This clone appeared once. The V call is TRBV2, the J call TRBJ2-1; D not certain. The CDR3 is made up of 11 amino acids. V lost 7 bases and J 4 bases, leaving 5 bases between the germline ends. Germline assignment: CDR1 SNHLY and CDR2 FYNNEI. Here the CDR3 reads CASTTYNEQFF. The CDR3 nucleotides read TGTGCCAGCACCACTTACAATGAGCAGTTCTTC. Supplemented by reference TRBV2 and TRBJ2-1, the full variable domain reads EPEVTQTPSHQVTQMGQEVILRCVPISNHLYFYWYRQILGQKVEFLVSFYNNEISEKSEIFDDQFSVERPDGSNFTLKIRSTKLEDSAMYFCASTTYNEQFFGPGTRLTVL.

V gene TRBV18 combines with J gene TRBJ2-7; TRBD2 matches at 8 bases. V dropped 7 bases and J dropped 2; count of bases not matched to a gene: 4. Germline V gene sequence: CDR1 KGHSH, CDR2 LQKENI. The CDR3 sequence is 13 residues long. The CDR3 DNA reads as TGTGCCAGCTTCGAGGGACTAGCCTACGAGCAGTACTTC. It encodes CASFEGLAYEQYF.

The V and J genes are TRBV6-5 and TRBJ1-2; a possible D gene is TRBD1 (5 bases). The CDR3 has 13 amino acids. Germline V gene data show CDR1 as MNHEY and CDR2 as SVGAGI. Trimming shortened V by 6 bases and J by 3 bases, and 11 bases separated the two germline ends. CDR3 amino acids: CASRTGQDYGYTF. CDR3 nucleotides: TGTGCCAGCAGAACCGGACAAGACTATGGCTACACCTTC.

The gene calls are TRBV5-6 and TRBJ2-2, with D maybe TRBD2 (6 bases). Trimming shortened V by 1 base and J by 6 bases, and 10 bases separated the two germline ends. CDR1 is SGHDT and CDR2 is YYEEEE in the germline V gene. The CDR3 has 14 residues. The CDR3 DNA is TGTGCCAGCAGCTTGCTTTGGGGGGCCGGGGAGCTGTTTTTT. Translation: CASSLLWGAGELFF.

The V gene is TRBV29-1, the J gene TRBJ1-6; the D gene is possibly TRBD1 (5 bases). The CDR3 covers 13 residues. V was shortened by 5 bases and J by 7 bases, with 12 bases between the two germline ends. In germline, CDR1 is SQVTM, CDR2 ANQGSEA. Written as DNA, the CDR3 is TGCAGCGTTCAGGCGGGACCGAATTCACCCCTCCACTTT. Translation: CSVQAGPNSPLHF.

The chain has TRBV10-3 and TRBJ2-3, with 7 bases matching TRBD2. CDR1 ENHRY and CDR2 SYGVKD come from the germline V gene. Trimming removed 6 bases from V and 0 bases from J; junction bases left unmatched: 9. The CDR3 is 16 amino acids. The CDR3 reads CAISPLAGASTDTQYF. The CDR3 DNA follows: TGTGCCATCAGCCCGCTGGCGGGAGCTAGCACAGATACGCAGTATTTT.

The rearrangement links TRBV27 to TRBJ2-1, with TRBD2 matching over 7 bases. Germline lookup yields CDR1 MNHEY and CDR2 SMNVEV (reference sequence). The CDR3 spans 16 residues. V lost 0 bases to trimming and J lost 5 bases; unmatched junction nucleotides: 7. CDR3 DNA sequence: TGTGCCAGCAGTTTATCGATTGCTAGCGGTGACAATGAGCAGTTCTTC. Its translation: CASSLSIASGDNEQFF.

This clone was picked up a small number of times. The gene calls are TRBV4-2 and TRBJ1-4, with 9 bases lining up with TRBD1. Trimming cost V 2 bases and J 7 bases; bases outside gene matches: 5. In germline, CDR1 is LGHNA, CDR2 YNFKEQ. The CDR3 spans 15 residues. The CDR3 loop is CASSQTGGAGEKLFF. CDR3 bases: TGTGCCAGCAGCCAAACAGGGGGCGCGGGTGAAAAACTGTTTTTT.

V usage is TRBV28 and J usage is TRBJ2-7; 8 nucleotides align to TRBD1. The V and J ends lost 7 bases and 4 bases, in that order; junction bases with no gene match: 3. CDR1 is MDHEN, CDR2 SYDVKM, per germline. The CDR3 contains 12 residues. In DNA form, the CDR3 reads TGTGCCAGCACCCGGACAGGGTACGAGCAGTACTTC. It codes for CASTRTGYEQYF.

CDR3 loop: CASRRNRGRSNEQFF. CDR3 bases: TGTGCCAGCAGGAGAAACAGGGGAAGGTCCAATGAGCAGTTCTTC. This chain links TRBV27 with TRBJ2-1; 7 bases map to TRBD1. The V gene end was trimmed by 6 bases and the J gene end by 6 bases; junction bases not matched to a gene: 11. CDR1 and CDR2 from the germline V gene are MNHEY and SMNVEV (reference sequence). The CDR3 length is 15 residues.

The chain uses TRBV30 and TRBJ2-7; D gene ambiguous. Germline assignment: CDR1 GTSNPN and CDR2 SVGIG (reference sequence). CDR3 length equals 13 residues. V was clipped by 4 bases and J by 3 bases, with 13 bases between them. The CDR3 nucleotides are TGTGCCTGGACGGGTGTCCGAGACTACGAGCAGTACTTC. It specifies CAWTGVRDYEQYF.